These T cell receptor beta chains were read from a single sample in a study of response to subunit inactivated influenza vaccine. Each CDR3 protein gets one entry after TCRdb re-called the RT-PCR reads with MiXCR. The sample holds about 780,000 distinct CDR3 sequences, about 18% seen once. This specimen consisted of PBMCs from blood, obtained around 5 days after vaccination. The receptors originated from a man between 45 and 60 years old who received an inactivated influenza vaccine. CDR3s leave out the opening cysteine and the closing phenylalanine or tryptophan. Fields, in order: V gene, clone size, J gene, CDR3 protein. Clone size is given for some rows only: seen once, a few or many times, or a class if the clone is expanded.

>TRBV28|once|TRBJ2-7
ASSGTSEQY
>TRBV20-1|NA|TRBJ2-7
SAPPPRGSYEQY
>TRBV7-9|NA|TRBJ1-2
ASSGEGGYGYT
>TRBV29-1|NA|TRBJ2-1
SVELGDRAYYNEQF
>TRBV18|NA|TRBJ1-6
ASSPVGSVLSSYNSPLH
>TRBV28|NA|TRBJ2-6
ASSRQTGSGANVLT
>TRBV20-1|many|TRBJ2-1
SASYDPSGRVKDNEQF
>TRBV20-1|few|TRBJ2-7
SASDPSYEQY
>TRBV11-2|few|TRBJ2-1
ASSLALAGLNEQF
>TRBV20-1|few|TRBJ2-3
SALRLELSPDTQY
>TRBV11-1|NA|TRBJ2-1
ASSHRLRGLAGGPRDNEQF
>TRBV20-1|NA|TRBJ2-2
SARGARGTGELF
>TRBV7-8|NA|TRBJ2-1
ASSLGGDTMEI
>TRBV5-1|NA|TRBJ2-7
ASSLEVPSYEQY
>TRBV14|NA|TRBJ2-7
ASSHTGQGVYEQY
>TRBV5-1|few|TRBJ1-5
ASSPTPFQPQH
>TRBV5-1|NA|TRBJ2-1
ASSLGELGHEQF
>TRBV11-2|few|TRBJ2-5
ASSFQDREAETQY
>TRBV28|many|TRBJ2-5
ASNGLGWETQY
>TRBV10-3|NA|TRBJ2-6
AITGYRAGANVLT
>TRBV20-1|few|TRBJ2-1
SASRVREGTTNEQF
>TRBV12-3/TRBV12-4|NA|TRBJ1-4
ASTPDRGHEKLF
>TRBV7-6|NA|TRBJ2-7
ASSFSGTKPHEQY
>TRBV10-3|NA|TRBJ2-5
AAGAAQPQETQY
>TRBV7-2|NA|TRBJ2-5
ASSSPLPGQKETQY
>TRBV7-6|few|TRBJ2-2
ASSLPAGVSGELF
>TRBV5-1|many|TRBJ2-1
ASSFPGTSGGYNEQF
>TRBV6-4|few|TRBJ1-1
ASSDGANTEAF
>TRBV9|NA|TRBJ2-3
ASSVEVGSPTDTQY
>TRBV10-3|NA|TRBJ2-1
AIKTSGEYNEQF
>TRBV20-1|few|TRBJ2-7
SARDIQREVSYEQY
>TRBV7-2|NA|TRBJ1-5
ASSLGGAGNQPQH
>TRBV12-3/TRBV12-4|NA|TRBJ2-1
ASTFMGNEQF
>TRBV5-4|few|TRBJ2-5
ASSLVGAWATVDRLQETQY
>TRBV7-8|few|TRBJ1-6
ASSLESRGRGNSPLH
>TRBV20-1|NA|TRBJ2-7
SARRTDYEQY
>TRBV10-3|NA|TRBJ1-4
AISGGTTTNEKLF
>TRBV10-2|few|TRBJ1-2
ASSDTVGGYT
>TRBV10-3|few|TRBJ1-1
AIRETPGDTEAF
>TRBV4-2|NA|TRBJ2-2
ASSQRENNADTGELF
>TRBV5-1|many|TRBJ2-7
ASSLEGTSGSSLIPEQY
>TRBV6-5|few|TRBJ2-6
ASSYSSPLRHSGANVLT
>TRBV15|few|TRBJ2-3
ATTSGGLTDTQY
>TRBV7-8|few|TRBJ2-1
ASSLSGTVPF
>TRBV28|NA|TRBJ2-1
ASSIGLAVASQF
>TRBV18|NA|TRBJ2-4
ASSPIRAGETAKNIQY
>TRBV6-1|few|TRBJ2-7
ASLDRGISYEQY
>TRBV7-9|few|TRBJ1-1
ASSLVGTGAPEAF
>TRBV7-6|NA|TRBJ2-3
ASSLIQGARDTQY
>TRBV6-1|once|TRBJ1-4
ASSDQGRQNEKLF
>TRBV6-6|few|TRBJ2-4
ASSAPGNIQY
>TRBV11-2|few|TRBJ2-1
ASSSPGGLIGNEQF
>TRBV4-3|few|TRBJ2-2
ASSPNPGVDTGELF
>TRBV15|NA|TRBJ2-3
ATSRDGQATDTQY